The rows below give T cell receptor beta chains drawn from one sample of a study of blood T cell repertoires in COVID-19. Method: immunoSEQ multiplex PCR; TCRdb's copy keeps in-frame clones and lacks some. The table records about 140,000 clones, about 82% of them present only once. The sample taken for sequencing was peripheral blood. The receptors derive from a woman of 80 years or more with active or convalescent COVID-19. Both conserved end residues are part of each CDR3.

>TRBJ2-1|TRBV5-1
CASSLTGGGNEQFF
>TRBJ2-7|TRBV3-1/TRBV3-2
CASSSIAGGPPYERYF
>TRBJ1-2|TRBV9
CASSVAPYYRLTNYGYTF
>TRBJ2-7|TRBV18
CASSPTSGGREQYF
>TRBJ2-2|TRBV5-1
CASSFLAGSNTGELFF
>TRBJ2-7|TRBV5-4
CASSVGQGRPYEQYF
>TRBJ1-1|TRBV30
CAWRKTGFNTEAFF
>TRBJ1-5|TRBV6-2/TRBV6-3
CASSYSGGGNQPQHF
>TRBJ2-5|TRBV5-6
CASSIRQGVETQYF
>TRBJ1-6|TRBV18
CASSPTQGRNSPLHF
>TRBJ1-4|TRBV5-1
CASSPTGNEKLFF
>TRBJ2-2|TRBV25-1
CASRVDRFPGELFF
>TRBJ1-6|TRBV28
CASSSSGGHSPLHF
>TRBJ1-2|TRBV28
CASSLGGYGYTF
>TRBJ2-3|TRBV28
CASRPPRGLNTDTQYF
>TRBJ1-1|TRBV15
CASRGLSNTEAFF
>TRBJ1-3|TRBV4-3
CASSQVLGAGNTIYF
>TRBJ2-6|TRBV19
CATDDRRSSGANVLTF
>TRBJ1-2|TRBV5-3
CARTGVRGRRGYTF
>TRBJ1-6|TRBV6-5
CASSYSVTSNSPLHF
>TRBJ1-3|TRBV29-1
CSVEGWGENTIYF
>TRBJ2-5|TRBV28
CASSSLAGGFETQYF
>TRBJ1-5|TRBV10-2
CASRETGGNQPQHF
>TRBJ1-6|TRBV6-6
CASSYDRGLSPLHF